This T cell receptor beta chain was observed in a study of cytomegalovirus exposure and HLA in healthy donors. Study results and caveats: There were 150 to 200 TCR beta chains listed as cytomegalovirus-associated. Available immune exposure information covered CMV serostatus only. Published work reported that the classifier diagnosed cytomegalovirus status with high specificity and sensitivity.

A note on this clone: Its specificity is unknown.

The CDR3 contains 13 residues. Looked up from germline, CDR1 is MNHEY and CDR2 is SVGAGI. The trim removed 7 bases at V and 8 bases at J, leaving 7 bases unmatched. The PCR employed 60 Vbeta primers together with 13 Jbeta primers. The protocol was immunoSEQ multiplex PCR, while the TCRdb copy is restricted to in-frame clones and leaves out a portion. The repertoire holds about 180,000 clones, with 60% to 80% as singletons. The source material was PBMCs. V gene TRBV6-5 combines with J gene TRBJ1-4, with 7 bases aligning to TRBD1. The sequence derives from a man between 60 and 70 years old in good health and CMV-seronegative. The CDR3 DNA reads as TGTGCCAGCAAACAGGGGAACGAAGAAAAACTGTTTTTT. Translated: CASKQGNEEKLFF.